These 24 T cell receptor beta chains originate from one sample sequenced in a study of blood T cells in healthy people across ages. A second PCR, run for 7 to 11 cycles, used a sample-barcoded 5' primer plus a J-beta primer mix. TCRdb re-called the 5' RACE reads through MiXCR, storing one row per CDR3 protein. The sample yields about 1.8 million distinct CDR3 sequences, just under 50% seen once. Source material: blood. These receptors were obtained from a woman between 35 and 50 years old in good health.

The V call is TRBV18, the J call TRBJ1-4; D gene uncertain. CDR1 is KGHSH, CDR2 LQKENI, per germline. The CDR3 has 16 amino acids. Trimming took off 4 bases at V and 5 bases at J, with 17 bases between the two ends. CDR3 DNA sequence: TGTGCCAGCTCACTGGCAACTCCGGACGCCAATGAAAAACTGTTTTTT. Translating it yields CASSLATPDANEKLFF.

V and J are TRBV7-2 and TRBJ2-7; 7 nucleotides agree with TRBD2. Germline CDR1 is SGHTA and CDR2 is FQGNSA. This CDR3 region has 14 residues. V shed 5 bases, J shed 7 bases, and the junction held 11 bases outside the gene matches. DNA for the CDR3: TGTGCCAGCAGCAACATGGGGAGGGTCGAAGAGCAGTACTTC. It codes for CASSNMGRVEEQYF.

This clonotype was observed a few times. The rearrangement links TRBV28 to TRBJ2-4, with 8 bases fitting TRBD1. V gave up 7 bases and J gave up 2 bases; unmatched junction bases: 7. The CDR3 totals 15 residues. Germline V lookup: CDR1 MDHEN, CDR2 SYDVKM. The CDR3 reads CASMRQGATKNIQYF. The DNA for the CDR3 is TGTGCCAGCATGAGGCAGGGGGCAACCAAAAACATTCAGTACTTC.

This clonotype occurred a few times. The gene calls are TRBV4-1 and TRBJ2-1, with TRBD1 matching over 7 bases. Germline V gives CDR1 MGHRA, CDR2 YSYEKL. Trimming at V came to 4 bases and at J to 4 bases, leaving 13 bases not matched to a gene. This CDR3 is built from 17 residues. The CDR3: CASSRPPPGQVYNEQFF. The CDR3 DNA is TGCGCCAGCAGCCGTCCCCCCCCAGGACAGGTATACAATGAGCAGTTCTTC.

The chain employs TRBV20-1 and TRBJ2-5, with D perhaps TRBD2 (6 bases). Deletions cut 6 bases from V and 2 bases from J, with 16 bases between. CDR3 length equals 14 residues. Looked up from germline, CDR1 is DFQATT and CDR2 is SNEGSKA (reference sequence). CDR3 DNA sequence: TGCAGTGCCGGCAGGCGGGGTCAGCAAGAGACCCAGTACTTC. Amino acid sequence: CSAGRRGQQETQYF.

The chain has TRBV5-1 and TRBJ1-4; no firm D call. Germline CDR1 and CDR2: SGHRS and YFSETQ. This CDR3 is built from 14 residues. V was trimmed by 3 bases and J by 8 bases, leaving 14 bases between them. Written as DNA, the CDR3 is TGCGCCAGCAGCTCAACAATTACCAAAGAAAAACTGTTTTTT. Translation gives CASSSTITKEKLFF. The entire variable domain, with the rest obtained from reference TRBV5-1 and TRBJ1-4, is as follows: KAGVTQTPRYLIKTRGQQVTLSCSPISGHRSVSWYQQTPGQGLQFLFEYFSETQRNKGNFPGRFSGRQFSNSRSEMNVSTLELGDSALYLCASSSTITKEKLFFGSGTQLSVL.

In this sample, this clonotype turned up a few times. V is TRBV24-1 and J is TRBJ1-6; no clear D gene. Trimming removed 9 bases at V and 13 bases at J, with 12 bases between. CDR1 and CDR2 from the germline V gene are KGHDR and SFDVKD. The CDR3 has 11 amino acids. The CDR3 loop is CATGPMGPLHF. The DNA of the CDR3 is TGTGCCACCGGTCCTATGGGGCCCCTCCACTTT.

The rearrangement uses TRBV20-1 and TRBJ2-7, with D perhaps TRBD1 or TRBD2 (6 bases each). In germline, CDR1 is DFQATT, CDR2 SNEGSKA (reference sequence). The CDR3 has 13 residues. V was clipped by 4 bases and J by 6 bases, with 16 bases between them. CDR3 DNA: TGCAGTGCTAAAGTTCGGGGGCCCTCCGAGCAGTACTTC. Encoded protein: CSAKVRGPSEQYF.

The genes are TRBV20-1 and TRBJ2-5; either TRBD1 or TRBD2 may supply D (5 bases each). The CDR3 covers 14 residues. The germline V gene encodes CDR1 DFQATT and CDR2 SNEGSKA (reference sequence). V was shortened by 2 bases and J by 1 base, with 11 bases between the two germline ends. CDR3: CSARLPGPQETQYF. CDR3 coding DNA: TGCAGTGCTAGACTGCCGGGGCCCCAAGAGACCCAGTACTTC.

This chain connects TRBV7-2 to TRBJ2-1, with TRBD2 matching over 11 bases. CDR1 is SGHTA, CDR2 FQGNSA, per germline. Unmatched junction bases numbered 6, after V lost 4 bases and J lost 7 bases. The CDR3 has 15 residues. CDR3 nucleotide sequence: TGTGCCAGCAGCTGTAGCGGGGGGGCTTATAATGAGCAGTTCTTC. Translated: CASSCSGGAYNEQFF.

Concerning this clonotype itself: The junction and the germline gene differ at one end; a read error may be behind it. The chain carries TRBV7-7 and TRBJ2-5, with 9 bases matching TRBD2. CDR3 size: 15 residues. The germline CDR1 and CDR2 sequences are SSHAT and FNYEAQ (reference sequence). The CDR3 coding sequence is TGTGCTAGCAGCTCAAAGGGCGGGACTAGCGAGACCCAGTACTTC. Its protein product is CASSSKGGTSETQYF.

This clonotype has more than one count but fewer than ten. This chain connects TRBV29-1 to TRBJ2-7; D might be TRBD1 or TRBD2, each matching 6 bases. The V and J ends lost 4 bases and 2 bases respectively, with 12 bases between them. Germline assignment: CDR1 SQVTM and CDR2 ANQGSEA. This CDR3 has 13 amino acids. The CDR3 region is CSVVADSTYEQYF. CDR3 bases: TGCAGCGTTGTAGCGGACAGTACCTACGAGCAGTACTTC.

The rearrangement links TRBV15 to TRBJ2-1; no firm D call. Germline values: CDR1 LNHNV, CDR2 YYDKDF (reference sequence). The CDR3 spans 16 residues. V was trimmed by 0 bases and J by 4 bases, leaving 13 bases between them. This chain's CDR3 is CATSRDRRTPYNEQFF. The CDR3 region has the DNA TGTGCCACCAGCAGAGATAGACGAACACCTTACAATGAGCAGTTCTTC.

The genes are TRBV4-1 and TRBJ2-7, with D perhaps TRBD2 (6 bases). The CDR3 has 13 residues. Germline CDR1 MGHRA, CDR2 YSYEKL. Trimming stripped 1 base from V and 5 bases from J, with 9 bases between. In DNA form, the CDR3 reads TGCGCCAGCAGCCAAGCGGGAGCGGACGAGCAGTACTTC. This gives the protein CASSQAGADEQYF.

This clonotype has just one count. The J gene is TRBJ2-5, the V gene TRBV7-8; D uncertain. V dropped 4 bases and J dropped 11 bases, with 14 bases sitting between them. The CDR3 spans 12 residues. The germline V gene encodes CDR1 SGHVS and CDR2 FQNEAQ. CDR3 in DNA: TGTGCCAGCAGCTCCGATTTACGAGCGCAGTACTTC. Translated, it gives CASSSDLRAQYF.

The V gene is TRBV6-1, the J gene TRBJ2-6; TRBD1 matches at 7 bases. Germline loops: CDR1 MNHNS, CDR2 SASEGT. The CDR3 is 17 amino acids. J lost 4 bases, V lost 1 base, and 7 bases had no gene match. The CDR3 is CASSEVPIQGGANVLTF. The CDR3 coding sequence is TGTGCCAGCAGTGAAGTCCCCATACAGGGGGGGGCCAACGTCCTGACTTTC.

The chain is built from TRBV6-2 or TRBV6-3 and TRBJ2-7; 11 bases align to TRBD2. Germline assignment: CDR1 MNHEY and CDR2 SVGEGT. This CDR3 region has 14 residues. Losses at the gene ends were 10 bases for V and 1 base for J; bases not matched to a gene: 6. As DNA, the CDR3 is TGTGCCACCGCCGGGACTAGCGGATCCTACGAGCAGTACTTC. Protein product: CATAGTSGSYEQYF.

CDR3 nucleotides: TGTGCCAGCAGTTACGGGGCGACCACAGATACGCAGTATTTT. Translation: CASSYGATTDTQYF. V gene TRBV6-5 combines with J gene TRBJ2-3; D might be TRBD1 (5 bases). The CDR3 covers 14 residues. V lost 2 bases and J lost 2, with 8 bases in between. Germline lookup yields CDR1 MNHEY and CDR2 SVGAGI.

J is TRBJ1-1 and V is TRBV29-1; D gene unclear. CDR3 size: 14 residues. Germline CDR1 SQVTM, CDR2 ANQGSEA. V gave up 0 bases and J gave up 1 base, with 9 bases separating them. CDR3 in DNA: TGCAGCGTTGAAGATCAGGCGGGGAACACTGAAGCTTTCTTT. It codes for CSVEDQAGNTEAFF. Drawing the rest from reference TRBV29-1 and TRBJ1-1, the complete variable domain is SAVISQKPSRDICQRGTSLTIQCQVDSQVTMMFWYRQQPGQSLTLIATANQGSEATYESGFVIDKFPISRPNLTFSTLTVSNMSPEDSSIYLCSVEDQAGNTEAFFGQGTRLTVV.

In this sample, this clonotype turned up a few times. The chain has TRBV6-2 or TRBV6-3 and TRBJ1-2, with no clear D. Germline V gives CDR1 MNHEY, CDR2 SVGEGT. This CDR3 comprises 13 residues. The germline V and J ends were trimmed by 2 bases and 4 bases, with 8 bases remaining between them. The CDR3 DNA is TGTGCCAGCAGTTACGGGGAAAGCTATGGCTACACCTTC. Protein sequence: CASSYGESYGYTF.

V is TRBV28 and J is TRBJ2-4; D gene ambiguous. Germline loops: CDR1 MDHEN, CDR2 SYDVKM. CDR3 size: 14 residues. Trimming took off 6 bases at V and 1 base at J, with 10 bases between the two ends. The CDR3 DNA is TGTGCCAGCAGGAACACAGTTGCCAAAAACATTCAGTACTTC. Its protein product is CASRNTVAKNIQYF.

This sequence joins TRBV5-1 and TRBJ2-7, with a possible D match to TRBD1 (6 bases). The J call is in doubt because the DNA end fits TRBJ2-5 better. This CDR3 contains 15 residues. Germline V CDR1 and CDR2: SGHRS, YFSETQ. The CDR3 sequence: CASSSNNRVGETQYF. The CDR3 nucleotides read TGCGCCAGCAGCTCTAACAACAGGGTAGGAGAGACCCAGTACTTC.

The chain links TRBV4-2 to TRBJ1-2; D call uncertain. This CDR3 has 15 residues. V was pared by 0 bases and J by 2 bases, with 10 bases between. Germline V gives CDR1 LGHNA, CDR2 YNFKEQ. The CDR3 coding sequence is TGTGCCAGCAGCCAAGAGACTCAACTGAACTATGGCTACACCTTC. Translation: CASSQETQLNYGYTF.

The rearrangement links TRBV24-1 to TRBJ2-3; 7 bases agree with TRBD1. Germline V gene sequence: CDR1 KGHDR, CDR2 SFDVKD. CDR3 length: 15 residues. V dropped 7 bases and J dropped 0; count of bases not matched to a gene: 6. The CDR3 region has the DNA TGTGCCACCAGCCATACAGGGGCCAGCACAGATACGCAGTATTTT. The encoded protein is CATSHTGASTDTQYF.